This T cell receptor beta chain was identified in a study of OX40 agonist ivuxolimab in advanced cancers. Study-wide background: Three individuals attained partial responses, comprising one hepatocellular carcinoma case and two cutaneous melanoma cases.

The assay was immunoSEQ multiplex PCR, and TCRdb's table has in-frame clones only and misses some. The table shows over 50,000 clones, with 80% to 85% occurring only once. Germline V CDR1 and CDR2: MNHNY, SVGAGI (reference sequence). V shed 4 bases and J 4 bases; nucleotides not matched to a gene: 10. This CDR3 contains 15 residues. Remarks on this clone: The antigen is unknown.

Findings and caveats of the study: Clonal expansion among partial responders at 0.1-3.0 mg/kg ranked near the lowest.

The sequences come from CD4+ or CD8+ T cells sorted from blood, collected in a trial of the OX40 agonist ivuxolimab. The receptor's source is an adult with an advanced solid tumor such as melanoma, head and neck, liver or kidney cancer. This sequence joins TRBV6-6 and TRBJ2-7; 7 positions agree with TRBD1. In DNA form, the CDR3 reads TGTGCCAGCAGTTCCTCGTACGGGACAGAGTACGAGCAGTACTTC. Translation: CASSSSYGTEYEQYF.